This entry lists 26 T cell receptor beta chains sequenced from one sample in a study of cytotoxic CD8 clonotypes in ibrutinib-treated CLL. Some clones are missing from TCRdb's copy, which holds only in-frame ones; the method was immunoSEQ multiplex PCR. The data show about 29,000 clones, 76% seen once. Sequenced here: PBMCs, sampled after 36 months of ibrutinib treatment. The receptors were sampled from a human donor with chronic lymphocytic leukemia.

This clone was seen a handful of times. The chain employs TRBV7-3 and TRBJ2-1; TRBD1 is a possible D gene (5 bases). Trimming stripped 1 base from V and 6 bases from J, with 10 bases between. Germline-derived CDR1 and CDR2 are SGHTA and FQGTGA. There are 14 residues in the CDR3. As DNA, the CDR3 is TGTGCCAGCAGCTTAAGTGGGGCGATCAATGAGCAGTTCTTC. This sequence encodes CASSLSGAINEQFF.

The V and J genes are TRBV4-2 and TRBJ2-3; 7 bases match TRBD2. V was clipped by 3 bases and J by 0 bases; unmatched bases: 9. This CDR3 contains 17 residues. Per the germline V gene, CDR1 is LGHNA and CDR2 is YNFKEQ. The CDR3 coding sequence is TGTGCCAGCAGCCAGGCTAGCGGAGCTTCCAGCACAGATACGCAGTATTTT. Amino acids: CASSQASGASSTDTQYF.

In its sample, this clone was seen once. The chain couples TRBV30 to TRBJ1-1; D remains ambiguous. The germline V and J ends were trimmed by 7 bases and 0 bases, with 12 bases remaining between them. The CDR3 has 13 amino acids. Per the germline V gene, CDR1 is GTSNPN and CDR2 is SVGIG (reference sequence). The CDR3 DNA reads as TGTGCCTTTTGGGGTAAATTGAACACTGAAGCTTTCTTT. It specifies CAFWGKLNTEAFF.

The chain couples TRBV4-1 to TRBJ1-1, with no clear D. V lost 1 base to trimming and J lost 1 base, with 4 bases between them. CDR1 and CDR2 (germline): MGHRA, YSYEKL. The CDR3 extends over 13 amino acids. The DNA of the CDR3 is TGCGCCAGCAGCCAAGGTCCGAACACTGAAGCTTTCTTT. This gives the protein CASSQGPNTEAFF.

The rearrangement links TRBV11-2 to TRBJ1-1; weak D call: TRBD1 (6 bases). Trimming removed 1 base at V and 2 bases at J, with 8 bases between. The CDR3 consists of 14 residues. The germline gives CDR1 SGHAT, CDR2 FQNNGV. CDR3 coding DNA: TGTGCCAGCAGCTTAGGACAGGTCAACACTGAAGCTTTCTTT. As protein: CASSLGQVNTEAFF. Full variable domain (missing parts from reference TRBV11-2 and TRBJ1-1): EAGVAQSPRYKIIEKRQSVAFWCNPISGHATLYWYQQILGQGPKLLIQFQNNGVVDDSQLPKDRFSAERLKGVDSTLKIQPAKLEDSAVYLCASSLGQVNTEAFFGQGTRLTVV.

The CDR3 bases are TGTGCCAGCTCACCATCGACAGGGGTCGACCTCTATGGCTACACCTTC. Its translation is CASSPSTGVDLYGYTF. V is TRBV18 and J is TRBJ1-2, with 8 bases that match TRBD1. Germline assignment: CDR1 KGHSH and CDR2 LQKENI. The length of the CDR3 is 16 residues. J was trimmed by 4 bases and V by 2 bases; bases with no gene match: 9.

V usage is TRBV18 and J usage is TRBJ1-1; D ambiguous. V shed 1 base and J shed 5 bases, with 8 bases lying between them. The CDR3 has 13 residues. Germline values: CDR1 KGHSH, CDR2 LQKENI. The CDR3 region is CASSPLGDTEAFF. The CDR3 DNA reads TGTGCCAGCTCACCACTCGGGGATACTGAAGCTTTCTTT.

The rearrangement uses TRBV6-5 and TRBJ2-7; maybe TRBD2 (5 bases). Germline V gene sequence: CDR1 MNHEY, CDR2 SVGAGI. This CDR3 has 16 amino acids. Trimming took 4 bases from V and 6 from J, leaving 22 bases between them. Here the CDR3 reads CASSSSASLLAGEQYF. CDR3 nucleotide sequence: TGTGCCAGCAGTTCCTCGGCCTCCCTCCTAGCCGGCGAGCAGTACTTC.

In nucleotides, the CDR3 is TGTGCCAGCGGGGACAGGCCTAGCACAGATACGCAGTATTTT. Protein product: CASGDRPSTDTQYF. This chain links TRBV2 with TRBJ2-3; the match to TRBD1 covers 8 bases. This CDR3 is 14 amino acids long. Germline lookup yields CDR1 SNHLY and CDR2 FYNNEI. Germline trimming cut 8 bases from V and 0 bases from J; bases unmatched to any gene: 4.

The V call is TRBV6-5, the J call TRBJ1-3, with 8 bases identical to TRBD1. The trim removed 8 bases at V and 3 bases at J, leaving 3 bases unmatched. The CDR3 covers 13 residues. Per germline, CDR1 MNHEY and CDR2 SVGAGI. The CDR3 sequence: CASLDRDGNTIYF. The CDR3, as DNA: TGTGCCAGCCTGGACAGGGATGGAAACACCATATATTTT.

There are a few counts of this clone. The V gene is TRBV18, the J gene TRBJ2-7; no clear D gene. There are 13 residues in the CDR3. Deletions cut 2 bases from V and 0 bases from J, with 5 bases between. CDR1 is KGHSH and CDR2 is LQKENI in the germline V gene. CDR3 protein: CASSPLSSYEQYF. The CDR3 DNA reads as TGTGCCAGCTCACCATTGAGCTCCTACGAGCAGTACTTC.

The gene calls are TRBV6-5 and TRBJ2-1; 10 bases line up with TRBD2. CDR1 is MNHEY, CDR2 SVGAGI, per germline. V shed 7 bases, J shed 9 bases, and the junction held 9 bases outside the gene matches. CDR3 length: 14 residues. This chain's CDR3 is CASTMGIAGGEQFF. The DNA of the CDR3 is TGTGCCAGCACTATGGGAATAGCGGGGGGTGAGCAGTTCTTC.

CDR3 nucleotides: TGCGCCAGCAGCCAAGGGTTCCTGGACTATGGCTACACCTTC. It yields the protein CASSQGFLDYGYTF. The genes are TRBV4-3 and TRBJ1-2, with no clear D. The CDR3 consists of 14 residues. V dropped 1 base and J dropped 3 bases, with 9 bases sitting between them. The germline V gene encodes CDR1 LGHNA and CDR2 YSLEER.

The chain combines TRBV2 with TRBJ2-1; D is possibly TRBD1 (6 bases). V lost 4 bases and J lost 6, with 13 bases in between. Germline V lookup: CDR1 SNHLY, CDR2 FYNNEI. The CDR3 length is 14 residues. The CDR3 coding sequence is TGTGCCAGCAGTGGCCCGGACAGTGGCAATGAGCAGTTCTTC. Its protein is CASSGPDSGNEQFF.

The chain employs TRBV7-8 and TRBJ1-2; tentative D call: TRBD1 (6 bases). Per germline, CDR1 SGHVS and CDR2 FQNEAQ. The CDR3 has 16 amino acids. Trimming removed 5 bases at V and 2 bases at J, with 18 bases between. CDR3 DNA: TGTGCCAGCAGCCAGTCGCTTGGGGGGCGGAACTATGGCTACACCTTC. Residues: CASSQSLGGRNYGYTF.

The rearrangement joins TRBV27 to TRBJ1-5; 7 nucleotides match TRBD1. The CDR3 spans 14 residues. Germline V gene sequence: CDR1 MNHEY, CDR2 SMNVEV (reference sequence). V shed 3 bases and J 1 base; nucleotides not matched to a gene: 0. CDR3 DNA sequence: TGTGCCAGCAGTTTCAGGGGGAGCAATCAGCCCCAGCATTTT. Its translation: CASSFRGSNQPQHF.

The rearrangement links TRBV2 to TRBJ2-7; D remains ambiguous. Germline lookup yields CDR1 SNHLY and CDR2 FYNNEI. CDR3 length: 13 amino acids. The V end lost 6 bases, the J end lost 4 bases, and 13 bases lay between the germline ends. The CDR3 region has the DNA TGTGCCAGCAGCATCGGCACTTCTTACGAGCAGTACTTC. The encoded protein is CASSIGTSYEQYF.

This clone has just one count. V and J are TRBV4-3 and TRBJ1-1, with 7 bases fitting TRBD1. The V and J ends lost 4 bases and 2 bases, in that order; junction bases with no gene match: 4. Germline lookup yields CDR1 LGHNA and CDR2 YSLEER. The CDR3 extends over 14 amino acids. The CDR3 spells CASSPDRVNTEAFF. The CDR3 DNA sequence: TGCGCCAGCAGCCCTGACAGGGTCAACACTGAAGCTTTCTTT.

This sequence joins TRBV5-1 and TRBJ2-7; 10 bases agree with TRBD2. The CDR3 contains 15 residues. Germline CDR1 is SGHRS and CDR2 is YFSETQ. The trim removed 2 bases at V and 2 bases at J, leaving 4 bases unmatched. CDR3 sequence reads: CASSFLAGETYEQYF. The CDR3 DNA reads as TGCGCCAGCAGCTTCCTAGCGGGGGAGACCTACGAGCAGTACTTC.

The V call is TRBV6-1, the J call TRBJ2-2, with 7 bases aligning to TRBD1. The CDR3 spans 14 residues. Germline assignment: CDR1 MNHNS and CDR2 SASEGT. The V segment lost 6 bases and the J segment 4 bases; nucleotides outside the gene matches: 5. The CDR3 DNA is TGTGCCAGCAGGTACAGGGGTATCACCGGGGAGCTGTTTTTT. The encoded protein is CASRYRGITGELFF.

The chain carries TRBV7-6 and TRBJ2-5, with D possibly being TRBD1 (6 bases). CDR3 size: 13 residues. Germline V CDR1 and CDR2: SGHVS, FNYEAQ. The V end was cut by 7 bases, the J end by 1 base, with 10 bases between. The CDR3 nucleotides are TGTGCCAGCACCAGACAGGTCCAAGAGACCCAGTACTTC. The encoded protein is CASTRQVQETQYF.

The CDR3 sequence is CASSPNPGQPNYTF. As DNA, the CDR3 is TGTGCCAGCAGCCCAAACCCAGGACAGCCGAACTACACCTTC. The chain couples TRBV11-2 to TRBJ1-2, with a weak D call TRBD1 (6 bases). V was cut by 5 bases and J by 10 bases, with 20 bases left in between. The CDR3 is 14 amino acids. Germline loops: CDR1 SGHAT, CDR2 FQNNGV.

This clone was counted a single time. The CDR3 DNA is TGCGCCAGCAGCTTGGGACAGCATAATTCACCCCTCCACTTT. Amino acid sequence: CASSLGQHNSPLHF. The J gene is TRBJ1-6, the V gene TRBV5-1; D might be TRBD1 (5 bases). V lost 0 bases and J lost 5, with 6 bases in between. Germline-derived CDR1 and CDR2 are SGHRS and YFSETQ. CDR3 length: 14 amino acids. The whole variable domain, remainder taken from reference TRBV5-1 and TRBJ1-6, is KAGVTQTPRYLIKTRGQQVTLSCSPISGHRSVSWYQQTPGQGLQFLFEYFSETQRNKGNFPGRFSGRQFSNSRSEMNVSTLELGDSALYLCASSLGQHNSPLHFGNGTRLTVT.

V is TRBV9 and J is TRBJ2-2; no reliable D call. V lost 0 bases and J 7 bases, leaving 7 bases between the germline ends. Germline CDR1 SGDLS, CDR2 YYNGEE. This CDR3 is built from 13 residues. CDR3 coding DNA: TGTGCCAGCAGCGTAGTATATGGCGGGGAGCTGTTTTTT. Protein: CASSVVYGGELFF.

This chain uses TRBV2 with TRBJ1-5, with 10 positions matching TRBD1. This CDR3 comprises 15 residues. The germline gives CDR1 SNHLY, CDR2 FYNNEI. Germline trimming cut 5 bases from V and 6 bases from J; bases unmatched to any gene: 7. CDR3 sequence: CASSFRDRGIQPQHF. CDR3 coding DNA: TGTGCCAGCAGTTTCCGGGACAGGGGAATTCAGCCCCAGCATTTT.

The CDR3 spells CASSPGGPGGTDTQYF. The CDR3 nucleotides read TGTGCCAGCAGCCCAGGGGGACCGGGCGGGACAGATACGCAGTATTTT. V and J are TRBV11-3 and TRBJ2-3; 7 nucleotides match TRBD1. Germline values: CDR1 SGHNT, CDR2 YENEEA. The CDR3 is 16 amino acids. After removal of 5 bases from V and 3 bases from J, the junction contained 11 bases not matched to a gene. Filled out from reference TRBV11-3 and TRBJ2-3, the complete variable domain reads EAGVVQSPRYKIIEKKQPVAFWCNPISGHNTLYWYLQNLGQGPELLIRYENEEAVDDSQLPKDRFSAERLKGVDSTLKIQPAELGDSAVYLCASSPGGPGGTDTQYFGPGTRLTVL.